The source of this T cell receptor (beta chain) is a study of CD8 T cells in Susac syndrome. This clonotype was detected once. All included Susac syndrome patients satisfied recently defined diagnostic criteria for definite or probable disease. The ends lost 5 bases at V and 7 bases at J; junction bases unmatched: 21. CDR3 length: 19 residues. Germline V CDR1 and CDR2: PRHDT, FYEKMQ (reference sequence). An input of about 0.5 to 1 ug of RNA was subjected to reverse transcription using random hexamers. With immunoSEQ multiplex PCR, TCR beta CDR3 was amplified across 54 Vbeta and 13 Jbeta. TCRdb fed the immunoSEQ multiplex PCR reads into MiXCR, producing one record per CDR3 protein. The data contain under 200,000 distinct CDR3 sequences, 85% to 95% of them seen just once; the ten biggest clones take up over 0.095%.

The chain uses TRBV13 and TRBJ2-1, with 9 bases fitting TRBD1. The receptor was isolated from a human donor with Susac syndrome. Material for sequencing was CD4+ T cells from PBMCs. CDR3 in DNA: TGTGCCAGCAGCCCCAGAGCCCGGGACAGGGCTATACGCTGGAATGAGCAGTTCTTC. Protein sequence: CASSPRARDRAIRWNEQFF.